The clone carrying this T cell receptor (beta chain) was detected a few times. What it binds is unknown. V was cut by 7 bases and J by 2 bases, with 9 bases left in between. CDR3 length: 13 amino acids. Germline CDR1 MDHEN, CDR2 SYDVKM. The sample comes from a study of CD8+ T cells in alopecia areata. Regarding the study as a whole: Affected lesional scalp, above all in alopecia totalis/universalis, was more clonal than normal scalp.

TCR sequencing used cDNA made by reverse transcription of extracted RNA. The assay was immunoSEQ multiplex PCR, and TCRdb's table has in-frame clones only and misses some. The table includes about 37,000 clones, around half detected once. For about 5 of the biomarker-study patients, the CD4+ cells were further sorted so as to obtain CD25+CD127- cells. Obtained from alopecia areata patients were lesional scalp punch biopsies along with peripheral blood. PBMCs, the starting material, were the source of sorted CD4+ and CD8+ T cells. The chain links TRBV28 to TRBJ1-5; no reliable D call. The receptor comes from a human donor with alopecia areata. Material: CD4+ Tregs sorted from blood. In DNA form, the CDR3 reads TGTGCCAGCACGGGCACCCGCAATCAGCCCCAGCATTTT. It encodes CASTGTRNQPQHF.